Below, 21 T cell receptor beta chains from the same sample are listed, as sequenced in a study of CD8 T cells in ankylosing spondylitis. Overall study results and limits: Blood of patients with ankylosing spondylitis appeared to be characterized by a TCR beta motif of fewer than 10 highly homologous variants.

TCRdb fed the 5' RACE reads into MiXCR, producing one record per CDR3 protein. The table has 200,000 to 250,000 distinct CDR3 sequences, approximately 20% seen once. Their antigens are not known. The specimen was blood, either unsorted or a sorted T cell fraction (not recorded which). Source of these receptors: a male donor with ankylosing spondylitis.

For the CDR3, the DNA is TGTGCCAGTAGCCAAACGGGGACCAGTTATCAGCCCCAGCATTTT. Translated: CASSQTGTSYQPQHF. This chain links TRBV19 with TRBJ1-5; TRBD1 might be the D (5 bases). Trimming took 6 bases from V and 5 from J, leaving 17 bases between them. Germline V gene data show CDR1 as LNHDA and CDR2 as SQIVND (reference sequence). This CDR3 has 15 amino acids.

This clonotype was seen a few times. DNA of the CDR3: TGTGCCAGCAGCCCCCCGACAAGGGACGAAAACATTCAGTACTTC. Translating it yields CASSPPTRDENIQYF. The V gene is TRBV3-1, the J gene TRBJ2-4, with D possibly called TRBD1 or TRBD2 (5 bases each). Trimming stripped 4 bases from V and 5 bases from J, with 15 bases between. Looked up from germline, CDR1 is LGHDT and CDR2 is YNNKEL (reference sequence). The CDR3 consists of 15 residues.

This clonotype occurred a few times. This chain links TRBV2 with TRBJ2-7, with D uncertain. This CDR3 is 13 amino acids long. Looked up from germline, CDR1 is SNHLY and CDR2 is FYNNEI. The ends were cut back, 3 bases at V and 3 bases at J, with 9 bases in the middle. The CDR3 sequence: CASSERRLYEQYF. In DNA, the CDR3 is TGTGCCAGCAGTGAGCGCAGGCTCTACGAGCAGTACTTC.

The sample holds a few counts of this clonotype. The chain has TRBV7-9 and TRBJ2-7; 10 nucleotides line up with TRBD2. The V and J ends lost 5 bases and 0 bases, in that order; junction bases with no gene match: 4. The germline CDR1 and CDR2 sequences are SEHNR and FQNEAQ (reference sequence). The CDR3 has 15 amino acids. The CDR3 reads CASSEGLASSYEQYF. The CDR3 coding sequence is TGTGCCAGCAGCGAGGGACTAGCGAGCTCCTACGAGCAGTACTTC.

This chain uses TRBV12-3 or TRBV12-4 with TRBJ1-5, with D possibly being TRBD1 (5 bases). Trimming removed 6 bases from V and 0 bases from J, with 15 bases in between. The CDR3 spans 16 residues. The CDR3 here is CASSLVRVDSNQPQHF. The CDR3 DNA reads TGTGCCAGCAGCCTCGTCAGGGTAGATAGCAATCAGCCCCAGCATTTT.

This clonotype was detected a few times. The rearrangement uses TRBV29-1 and TRBJ2-7; D is possibly TRBD2 (6 bases). Trimming took off 7 bases at V and 4 bases at J, with 11 bases between the two ends. The CDR3 is 11 residues long. Germline V lookup: CDR1 SQVTM, CDR2 ANQGSEA. The CDR3 bases are TGCAGCGGGGGGGTTGGGTACGAGCAGTACTTC. The encoded protein is CSGGVGYEQYF.

This clonotype has just a few counts. J is TRBJ2-5 and V is TRBV20-1; 7 bases match TRBD1. Germline values: CDR1 DFQATT, CDR2 SNEGSKA (reference sequence). CDR3 length: 18 residues. The trim removed 4 bases at V and 0 bases at J, leaving 17 bases unmatched. CDR3 coding DNA: TGCAGTGCTATGCCGTACATCCGGACAGGACTGTACCAAGAGACCCAGTACTTC. Translation gives CSAMPYIRTGLYQETQYF.

This clonotype was counted only a few times. The genes are TRBV7-9 and TRBJ1-5; D unresolved. This CDR3 spans 15 amino acids. Germline lookup yields CDR1 SEHNR and CDR2 FQNEAQ (reference sequence). V gave up 5 bases and J gave up 1 base, with 12 bases separating them. CDR3 sequence: CASSPSGASNQPQHF. The CDR3 bases are TGTGCCAGCAGCCCCTCAGGAGCGAGCAATCAGCCCCAGCATTTT.

The chain employs TRBV5-6 and TRBJ2-7; D is possibly TRBD1 (5 bases). There are 13 residues in the CDR3. Trimming pared 3 bases from V and 2 bases from J, leaving 9 bases between. Germline V gene data show CDR1 as SGHDT and CDR2 as YYEEEE. The CDR3 bases are TGTGCCAGCAGCTCCTTGGGGCCCTACGAGCAGTACTTC. Amino acid sequence: CASSSLGPYEQYF.

The J gene is TRBJ2-1, the V gene TRBV5-1, with 7 bases matching TRBD2. Germline assignment: CDR1 SGHRS and CDR2 YFSETQ. The CDR3 loop spans 13 amino acids. Trimming removed 4 bases from V and 9 bases from J; junction bases left unmatched: 7. The CDR3 DNA reads as TGCGCCAGCAGCCAACGGGGGGAGAGTGAGCAGTTCTTC. Protein sequence: CASSQRGESEQFF.

The chain couples TRBV20-1 to TRBJ2-5; 9 bases are a match to TRBD1. With V trimmed by 7 bases and J by 4 bases, 4 bases remained unmatched. Per germline, CDR1 DFQATT and CDR2 SNEGSKA (reference sequence). This CDR3 has 12 residues. The DNA of the CDR3 is TGCAGTGTTCCGGACAGGGGAGAGACCCAGTACTTC. Amino acids: CSVPDRGETQYF.

The rearrangement uses TRBV6-1 and TRBJ1-2; 8 bases are a match to TRBD1. This CDR3 comprises 13 residues. Germline lookup yields CDR1 MNHNS and CDR2 SASEGT. V was clipped by 6 bases and J by 4 bases; unmatched bases: 4. CDR3 nucleotide sequence: TGTGCCAGCAGCGACGACAGGGGCTATGGCTACACCTTC. Translating gives CASSDDRGYGYTF.

The CDR3 DNA follows: TGCGCCAGCAGCCAACCTGGCGAGGGGTTGGAGACCCAGTACTTC. Translating gives CASSQPGEGLETQYF. V usage is TRBV5-1 and J usage is TRBJ2-5; D possibly matches TRBD1 or TRBD2 (5 bases each). The germline CDR1 and CDR2 sequences are SGHRS and YFSETQ. This CDR3 has 15 amino acids. V was clipped by 4 bases and J by 5 bases, with 18 bases between them.

This clonotype has a handful of counts. V gene TRBV28 combines with J gene TRBJ2-7, with a tentative D call TRBD2 (6 bases). The CDR3 has 16 amino acids. From germline, CDR1 is MDHEN and CDR2 SYDVKM. V was trimmed by 3 bases and J by 0 bases, leaving 15 bases between them. CDR3 DNA: TGTGCCAGCAGTTTTTTTGGGGAGGCGAGCTCCTACGAGCAGTACTTC. It yields the protein CASSFFGEASSYEQYF.

This sequence joins TRBV21-1 and TRBJ2-2; the tabulated D call, TRBD2, remains unverified against the DNA. TRBV21-1 is assigned pseudogene status. The CDR3 has 16 residues. This CDR3 reads CASSKEMASAGGELFF. The CDR3 bases are TGTGCCAGCAGCAAAGAGATGGCTAGCGCGGGCGGGGAGCTGTTTTTT.

This clonotype was counted a few times. This chain connects TRBV5-1 to TRBJ1-2; D is possibly TRBD1 (5 bases). This CDR3 comprises 15 residues. Looked up from germline, CDR1 is SGHRS and CDR2 is YFSETQ. Deletions cut 1 base from V and 8 bases from J, with 18 bases between. CDR3 DNA sequence: TGCGCCAGCAGCTTGAGGGACGGCCACCCGCAGGGCTACACCTTC. Translation: CASSLRDGHPQGYTF.

Only a few counts were recorded for this clonotype. The gene calls are TRBV24-1 and TRBJ2-1; TRBD2 aligns across 7 bases. CDR1 is KGHDR and CDR2 is SFDVKD in the germline V gene. The CDR3 sequence is 12 residues long. V shed 9 bases and J 5 bases; nucleotides not matched to a gene: 3. CDR3 protein: CATRGGDNEQFF. The CDR3 DNA follows: TGTGCCACCCGGGGAGGGGACAATGAGCAGTTCTTC.

This clonotype occurred a few times. The V call is TRBV3-1, the J call TRBJ2-7; no firm D call. Trimming left V 0 bases short and J 2 bases short, with 8 bases between. The CDR3 consists of 14 residues. CDR1 and CDR2 (germline): LGHDT, YNNKEL (reference sequence). The CDR3 reads CASSQDGLTYEQYF. The DNA of the CDR3 is TGTGCCAGCAGCCAAGATGGTCTCACCTACGAGCAGTACTTC.

In its sample, this clonotype was seen many times. The chain carries TRBV9 and TRBJ2-1; 8 bases fit TRBD2. The CDR3 length is 15 residues. CDR1 SGDLS and CDR2 YYNGEE come from the germline V gene. V lost 4 bases to trimming and J lost 4 bases; unmatched junction nucleotides: 7. CDR3: CASSSTGGEYNEQFF. The CDR3 DNA reads as TGTGCCAGCAGCTCCACGGGGGGGGAATACAATGAGCAGTTCTTC.

The chain joins TRBV27 to TRBJ1-6; D is perhaps TRBD1 (6 bases). This CDR3 has 14 amino acids. V lost 4 bases and J lost 4, with 8 bases in between. Germline V gene lookup returns CDR1 MNHEY and CDR2 SMNVEV (reference sequence). This CDR3 is CASSYRDYNSPLHF. The CDR3, as DNA: TGTGCCAGCAGTTACAGGGATTATAATTCACCCCTCCACTTT.

V usage is TRBV5-6 and J usage is TRBJ2-7; TRBD1 agrees at 9 bases. This CDR3 spans 15 amino acids. Germline values: CDR1 SGHDT, CDR2 YYEEEE. Germline trimming cut 0 bases from V and 3 bases from J; bases unmatched to any gene: 4. Written as DNA, the CDR3 is TGTGCCAGCAGCTTGGGGGACAGGGAGATCTACGAGCAGTACTTC. It specifies CASSLGDREIYEQYF.